This is a list of T cell receptor beta chains from one sample in a study of shared clonotypes between healthy human individuals. Only in-frame clones appear in the TCRdb table, and some are missing; sequencing was by immunoSEQ multiplex PCR. The data contain about 2.1 million clones, about 92% of them singletons. The sequenced sample consisted of naive CD8+ T cells from PBMCs. Source of these receptors: a man between 18 and 29 years old in good health. Some clones in this sample may be carry-over from other donors' samples. Each CDR3 is given with its conserved first and last residue. Each record gives: CDR3 protein, D gene, V gene, CDR3 length, J gene. D genes are given only for firm matches.

CDR3: CASPGLAGEREQFF; D: TRBD2; V: TRBV13; length: 14; J: TRBJ2-1
CDR3: CASSDAGGGQPQHF; D: TRBD1; V: TRBV7-8; length: 14; J: TRBJ1-5
CDR3: CAISESGENDRGVRAFF; D: -; V: TRBV10-3; length: 17; J: TRBJ1-1
CDR3: CASSLGVGGRSYEQYF; D: TRBD2; V: TRBV5-1; length: 16; J: TRBJ2-7
CDR3: CASKWTGMSTNYGYTF; D: TRBD1; V: TRBV27; length: 16; J: TRBJ1-2
CDR3: CASGLVGAGSYEQYF; D: -; V: TRBV12-5; length: 15; J: TRBJ2-7
CDR3: CASESGRVETQYF; D: TRBD2; V: TRBV6-1; length: 13; J: TRBJ2-5
CDR3: CASSFYRPSTDTQYF; D: -; V: TRBV27; length: 15; J: TRBJ2-3
CDR3: CASSSKGWEQFF; D: -; V: TRBV7-9; length: 12; J: TRBJ2-1
CDR3: CASGLWGGTERHGEQFF; D: TRBD2; V: TRBV12-5; length: 17; J: TRBJ2-1
CDR3: CASSIGTAGDTQYF; D: -; V: TRBV19; length: 14; J: TRBJ2-3
CDR3: CASSSGRASYNEQFF; D: TRBD2; V: TRBV19; length: 15; J: TRBJ2-1
CDR3: CASSPLTATDTQYF; D: -; V: TRBV27; length: 14; J: TRBJ2-3
CDR3: CASSWDRDTEAFF; D: TRBD1; V: TRBV7-9; length: 13; J: TRBJ1-1
CDR3: CASRGGGQLVDTQYF; D: -; V: TRBV28; length: 15; J: TRBJ2-3
CDR3: CASSLASSYEQYF; D: -; V: TRBV7-3; length: 13; J: TRBJ2-7
CDR3: CAISESSVTGELFF; D: -; V: TRBV10-3; length: 14; J: TRBJ2-2
CDR3: CASSLGVGTYNEQFF; D: -; V: TRBV28; length: 15; J: TRBJ2-1
CDR3: CASSSTPAGQVGYTF; D: -; V: TRBV7-3; length: 15; J: TRBJ1-2
CDR3: CASGPGTYTIGYTF; D: -; V: TRBV6-5; length: 14; J: TRBJ1-2
CDR3: CASRSLTDTQYF; D: -; V: TRBV5-4; length: 12; J: TRBJ2-3
CDR3: CASSSPSPGTANYGYTF; D: TRBD1; V: TRBV7-9; length: 17; J: TRBJ1-2
CDR3: CAWGTTGTEAFF; D: TRBD1; V: TRBV30; length: 12; J: TRBJ1-1
CDR3: CASSLLSAPKETQYF; D: -; V: TRBV7-6; length: 15; J: TRBJ2-5
CDR3: CASGLSLGAEAFF; D: -; V: TRBV12-5; length: 13; J: TRBJ1-1
CDR3: CASSGFRSSVSSYNEQFF; D: -; V: TRBV2; length: 18; J: TRBJ2-1
CDR3: CASSLGQGNYGYTF; D: -; V: TRBV27; length: 14; J: TRBJ1-2
CDR3: CASSLGTGETEAFF; D: TRBD1; V: TRBV7-6; length: 14; J: TRBJ1-1
CDR3: CAISDDGDEQFF; D: -; V: TRBV10-3; length: 12; J: TRBJ2-1
CDR3: CASSSGLSNTGELFF; D: -; V: TRBV11-2; length: 15; J: TRBJ2-2
CDR3: CASSLFMESGQPQHF; D: -; V: TRBV28; length: 15; J: TRBJ1-5
CDR3: CASSLGPVNRVREEKLFF; D: -; V: TRBV7-9; length: 18; J: TRBJ1-4
CDR3: CASSATQGAKTQYF; D: TRBD1; V: TRBV6-4; length: 14; J: TRBJ2-5
CDR3: CASSQGGSGTEAFF; D: -; V: TRBV4-2; length: 14; J: TRBJ1-1
CDR3: CASGLGNEQFF; D: -; V: TRBV6-4; length: 11; J: TRBJ2-1
CDR3: CASSPSGGGFQPQHF; D: -; V: TRBV6-6; length: 15; J: TRBJ1-5
CDR3: CASRGDGEKLFF; D: -; V: TRBV6-4; length: 12; J: TRBJ1-4
CDR3: CASSFGWGGVLGNEQYF; D: TRBD2; V: TRBV7-9; length: 17; J: TRBJ2-7
CDR3: CASRRAATEAFF; D: -; V: TRBV7-9; length: 12; J: TRBJ1-1
CDR3: CASSLHGSLGLFF; D: -; V: TRBV28; length: 13; J: TRBJ2-2
CDR3: CASSLSGGQWTEAFF; D: -; V: TRBV7-9; length: 15; J: TRBJ1-1
CDR3: CASSLQAGGYNEQFF; D: TRBD2; V: TRBV6-5; length: 15; J: TRBJ2-1
CDR3: CACCGYKETQYF; D: -; V: TRBV28; length: 12; J: TRBJ2-5
CDR3: CASSLFPGGEQYF; D: TRBD2; V: TRBV28; length: 13; J: TRBJ2-7
CDR3: CASSQVEGGTQYSNQPQHF; D: -; V: TRBV14; length: 19; J: TRBJ1-5
CDR3: CASSQRNAGSNTEAFF; D: -; V: TRBV4-1; length: 16; J: TRBJ1-1
CDR3: CSVEVRDRLTYEQYF; D: TRBD1; V: TRBV29-1; length: 15; J: TRBJ2-7
CDR3: CASSLAAPSQGKKTEAFF; D: TRBD1; V: TRBV7-2; length: 18; J: TRBJ1-1
CDR3: CASSHLWGNTEAFF; D: -; V: TRBV27; length: 14; J: TRBJ1-1